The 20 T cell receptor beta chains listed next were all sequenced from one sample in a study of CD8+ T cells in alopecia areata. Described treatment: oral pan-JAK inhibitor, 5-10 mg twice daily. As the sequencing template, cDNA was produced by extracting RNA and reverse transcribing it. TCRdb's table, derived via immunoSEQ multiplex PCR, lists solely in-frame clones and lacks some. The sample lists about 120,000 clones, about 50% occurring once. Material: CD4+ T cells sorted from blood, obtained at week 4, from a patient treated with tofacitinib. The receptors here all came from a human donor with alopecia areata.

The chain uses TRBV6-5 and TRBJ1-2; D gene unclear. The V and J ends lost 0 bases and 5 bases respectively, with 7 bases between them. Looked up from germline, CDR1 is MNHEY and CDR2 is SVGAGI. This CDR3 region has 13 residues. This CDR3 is CASSYSYPYGYTF. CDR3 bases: TGTGCCAGCAGTTACTCTTACCCTTATGGCTACACCTTC.

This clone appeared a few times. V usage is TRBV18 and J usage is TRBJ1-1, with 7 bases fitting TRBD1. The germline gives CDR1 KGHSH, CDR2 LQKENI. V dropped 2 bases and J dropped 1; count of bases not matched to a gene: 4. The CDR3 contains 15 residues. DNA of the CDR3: TGTGCCAGCTCACCAACCGGGACAGCGAACACTGAAGCTTTCTTT. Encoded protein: CASSPTGTANTEAFF.

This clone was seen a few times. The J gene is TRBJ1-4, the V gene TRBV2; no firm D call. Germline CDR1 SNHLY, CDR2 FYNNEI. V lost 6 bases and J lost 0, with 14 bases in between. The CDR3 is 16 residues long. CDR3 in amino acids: CASRELGFATNEKLFF. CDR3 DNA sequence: TGTGCCAGCAGGGAACTGGGCTTTGCAACTAATGAAAAACTGTTTTTT.

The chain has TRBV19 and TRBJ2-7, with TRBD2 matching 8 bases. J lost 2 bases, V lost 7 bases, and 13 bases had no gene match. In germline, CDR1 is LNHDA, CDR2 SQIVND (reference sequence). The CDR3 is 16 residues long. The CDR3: CASTQGGGGSTYEQYF. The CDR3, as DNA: TGTGCCAGTACCCAAGGTGGCGGGGGGTCAACCTACGAGCAGTACTTC.

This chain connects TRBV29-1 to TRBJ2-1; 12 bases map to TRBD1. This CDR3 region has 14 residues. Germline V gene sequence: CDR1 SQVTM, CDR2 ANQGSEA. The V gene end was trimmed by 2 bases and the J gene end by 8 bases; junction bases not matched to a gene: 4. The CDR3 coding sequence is TGCAGCGTTGAATGGGGACAGGGGGCGGATGAGCAGTTCTTC. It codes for CSVEWGQGADEQFF.

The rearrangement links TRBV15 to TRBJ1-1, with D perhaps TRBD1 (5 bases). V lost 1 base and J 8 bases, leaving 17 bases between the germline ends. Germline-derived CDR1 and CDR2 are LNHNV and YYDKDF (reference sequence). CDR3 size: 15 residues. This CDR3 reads CATSRVLTVLEEAFF. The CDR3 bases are TGTGCCACCAGCAGAGTTCTGACAGTCCTTGAAGAAGCTTTCTTT.

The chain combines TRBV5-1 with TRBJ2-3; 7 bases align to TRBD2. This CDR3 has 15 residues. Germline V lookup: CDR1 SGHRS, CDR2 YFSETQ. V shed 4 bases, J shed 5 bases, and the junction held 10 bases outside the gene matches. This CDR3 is CASSRDPERGDTQYF. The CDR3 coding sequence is TGCGCCAGCAGCAGGGACCCGGAGCGGGGAGATACGCAGTATTTT.

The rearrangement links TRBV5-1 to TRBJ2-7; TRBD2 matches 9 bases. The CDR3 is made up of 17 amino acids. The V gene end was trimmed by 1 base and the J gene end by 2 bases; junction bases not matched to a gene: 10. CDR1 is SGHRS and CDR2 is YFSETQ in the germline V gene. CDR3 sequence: CASSLPHSGSSTYEQYF. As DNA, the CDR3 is TGCGCCAGCAGCTTGCCCCATAGCGGGAGTTCAACCTACGAGCAGTACTTC.

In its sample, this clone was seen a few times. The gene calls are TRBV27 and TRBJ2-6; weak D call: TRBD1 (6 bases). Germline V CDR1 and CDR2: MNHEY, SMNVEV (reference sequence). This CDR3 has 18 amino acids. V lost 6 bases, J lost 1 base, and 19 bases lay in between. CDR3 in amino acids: CASRRAGDVLSGANVLTF. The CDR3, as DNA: TGTGCCAGCAGGAGAGCAGGGGACGTCTTATCTGGGGCCAACGTCCTGACTTTC.

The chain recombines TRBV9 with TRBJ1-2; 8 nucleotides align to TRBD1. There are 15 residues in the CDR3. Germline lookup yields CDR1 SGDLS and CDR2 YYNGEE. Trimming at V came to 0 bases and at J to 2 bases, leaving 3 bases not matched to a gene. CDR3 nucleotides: TGTGCCAGCAGCGTAGCTGGGACAGGAAACTATGGCTACACCTTC. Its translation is CASSVAGTGNYGYTF.

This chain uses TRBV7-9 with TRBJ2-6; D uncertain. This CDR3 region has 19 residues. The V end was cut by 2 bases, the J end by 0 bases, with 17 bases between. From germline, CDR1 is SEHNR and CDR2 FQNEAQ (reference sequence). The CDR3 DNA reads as TGTGCCAGCAGCTTACCTCGGTTGGTCCCTAGCTCTGGGGCCAACGTCCTGACTTTC. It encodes CASSLPRLVPSSGANVLTF.

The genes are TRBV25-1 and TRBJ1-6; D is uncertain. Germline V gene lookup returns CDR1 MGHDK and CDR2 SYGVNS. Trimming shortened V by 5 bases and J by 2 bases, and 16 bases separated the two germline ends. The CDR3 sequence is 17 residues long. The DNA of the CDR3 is TGTGCCAGCAGTCCAAAGGGAGGGCTCCCCTATAATTCACCCCTCCACTTT. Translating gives CASSPKGGLPYNSPLHF.

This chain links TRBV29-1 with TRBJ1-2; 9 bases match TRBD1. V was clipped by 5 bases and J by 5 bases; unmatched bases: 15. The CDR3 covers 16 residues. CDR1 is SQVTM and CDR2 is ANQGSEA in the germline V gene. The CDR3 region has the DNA TGCAGCGTTCTCGACAGGGGGTGGGCAGCACAGTATGGCTACACCTTC. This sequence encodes CSVLDRGWAAQYGYTF.

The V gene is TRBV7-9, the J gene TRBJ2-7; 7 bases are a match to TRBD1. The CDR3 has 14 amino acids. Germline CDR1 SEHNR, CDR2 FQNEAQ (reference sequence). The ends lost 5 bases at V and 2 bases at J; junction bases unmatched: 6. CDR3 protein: CASSQSGTAYEQYF. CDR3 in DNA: TGTGCCAGCAGCCAGTCCGGGACAGCCTACGAGCAGTACTTC. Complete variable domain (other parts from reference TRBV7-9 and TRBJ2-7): DTGVSQNPRHKITKRGQNVTFRCDPISEHNRLYWYRQTLGQGPEFLTYFQNEAQLEKSRLLSDRFSAERPKGSFSTLEIQRTEQGDSAMYLCASSQSGTAYEQYFGPGTRLTVT.

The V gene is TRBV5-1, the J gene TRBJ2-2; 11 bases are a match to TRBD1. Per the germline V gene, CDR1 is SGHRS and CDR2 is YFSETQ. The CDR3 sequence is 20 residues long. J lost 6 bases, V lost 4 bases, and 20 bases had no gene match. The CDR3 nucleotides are TGCGCCAGCAGCCCGCGGACAGGGGGCAGTGCGGGAGGGCCGTCCGGGGAGCTGTTTTTT. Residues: CASSPRTGGSAGGPSGELFF.

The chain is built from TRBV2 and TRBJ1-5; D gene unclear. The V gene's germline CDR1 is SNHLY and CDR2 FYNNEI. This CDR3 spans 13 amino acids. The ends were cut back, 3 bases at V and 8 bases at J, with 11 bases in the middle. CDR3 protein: CASSEGSGEPQHF. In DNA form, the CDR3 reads TGTGCCAGCAGTGAGGGCTCTGGGGAGCCCCAGCATTTT.

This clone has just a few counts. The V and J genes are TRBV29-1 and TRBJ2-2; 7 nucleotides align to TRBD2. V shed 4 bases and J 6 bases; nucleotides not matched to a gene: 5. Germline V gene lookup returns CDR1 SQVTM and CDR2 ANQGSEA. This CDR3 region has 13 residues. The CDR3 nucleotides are TGCAGCGTTGGAGAAGGGAGGGCCGGGGAGCTGTTTTTT. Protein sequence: CSVGEGRAGELFF.

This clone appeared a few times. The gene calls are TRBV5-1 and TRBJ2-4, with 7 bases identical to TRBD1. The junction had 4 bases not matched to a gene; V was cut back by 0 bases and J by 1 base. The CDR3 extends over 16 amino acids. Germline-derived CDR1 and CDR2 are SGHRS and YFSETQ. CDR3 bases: TGCGCCAGCAGCTTGGATGGGACAGTCGCCAAAAACATTCAGTACTTC. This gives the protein CASSLDGTVAKNIQYF.

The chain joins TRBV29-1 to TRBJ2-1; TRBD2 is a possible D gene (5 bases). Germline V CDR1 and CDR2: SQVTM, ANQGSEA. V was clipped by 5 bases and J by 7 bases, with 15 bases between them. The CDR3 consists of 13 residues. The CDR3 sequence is CSVYTGLRNEQFF. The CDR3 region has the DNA TGCAGCGTTTATACGGGATTGCGGAATGAGCAGTTCTTC.

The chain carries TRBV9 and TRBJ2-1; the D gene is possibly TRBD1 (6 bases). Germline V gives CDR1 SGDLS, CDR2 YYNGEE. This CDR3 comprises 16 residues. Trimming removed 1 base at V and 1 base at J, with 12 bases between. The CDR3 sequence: CASSVMGADSYNEQFF. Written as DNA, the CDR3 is TGTGCCAGCAGCGTAATGGGGGCGGATTCCTACAATGAGCAGTTCTTC.